The rows below give T cell receptor beta chains drawn from one sample of a study of T cell changes during pregnancy in multiple sclerosis. Here immunoSEQ multiplex PCR was the method, and the copy in TCRdb shows in-frame clones only, minus some. The data contain around 68,000 clones, 90% to 95% of them singletons. The input for sequencing was peripheral blood, taken in the third trimester of pregnancy. The receptors were gathered from a female donor in good health, enrolled as a control in a pregnancy study. Each CDR3 is given with its conserved first and last residue. D genes are given only for firm matches. Part of the rows lack a size; the others show once, few, many or a class for expanded clones.

TRBV5-1	few	TRBJ1-2	NA	CASITRGAGGYTF	TGCGCCAGCATTACCCGGGGGGCAGGAGGCTACACCTTC
TRBV5-6	NA	TRBJ2-2	NA	CASSLQVTGELFF	TGTGCCAGCAGCTTACAGGTCACCGGGGAGCTGTTTTTT
TRBV7-3	NA	TRBJ2-5	TRBD1	CASSETGELETQYF	TGTGCCAGCAGCGAAACAGGGGAATTAGAGACCCAGTACTTC
TRBV29-1	few	TRBJ1-1	TRBD1	CSVGTGPTEAFF	TGCAGCGTTGGGACAGGTCCCACTGAAGCTTTCTTT
TRBV6-4	NA	TRBJ2-2	NA	CASSAIEAGELFF	TGTGCCAGCAGCGCGATAGAGGCCGGGGAGCTGTTTTTT
TRBV6-1	NA	TRBJ1-3	NA	CASSDRPGNTIYF	TGTGCCAGCTCTGACAGGCCTGGAAACACCATATATTTT
TRBV4-2	NA	TRBJ2-3	TRBD1	CASSQGTGGTDTQYF	TGTGCCAGCAGCCAAGGGACAGGAGGCACAGATACGCAGTATTTT
TRBV28	NA	TRBJ1-1	NA	CALYTEAFF	TGTGCCCTGTATACTGAAGCTTTCTTT
TRBV5-1	NA	TRBJ1-2	NA	CASSLYPGHVANYGYTF	TGCGCCAGCAGCTTGTATCCGGGACATGTAGCTAACTATGGCTACACCTTC
TRBV12-5	NA	TRBJ2-5	NA	CASGNAGSQETQYF	TGTGCTAGTGGCAATGCCGGGTCCCAAGAGACCCAGTACTTC